Described below is a single T cell receptor beta chain sequence and its context. Its matching antigen is unknown. This record belongs to a study of neurological immune-mediated disorders. Stored at -80 C, 2 million PBMCs were the source of the unsorted libraries. cDNA was made by 5'RACE with 10-nucleotide random UMIs. TCRdb ran MiXCR on the 5' RACE reads and lists one entry per CDR3 protein. The profile shows some 47,000 distinct CDR3 sequences, roughly 15% of them singletons. The CDR3 spans 18 residues. Per germline, CDR1 DFQATT and CDR2 SNEGSKA (reference sequence). V was pared by 6 bases and J by 2 bases, with 27 bases between. Study conclusions and caveats: The level of TCR clonal expansion was highest in patients with HTLV-1-associated myelopathy and lowest in multiple sclerosis, where it fell below the level seen in healthy controls.

This clonotype was obtained from a man between 60 and 70 years old in good health. The sample taken for sequencing was PBMCs. V and J are TRBV20-1 and TRBJ2-3; possibly TRBD2 for D (5 bases). DNA of the CDR3: TGCAGTGCCACTATTATAGGCTGGATCGGGGAACCCACAGATACGCAGTATTTT. This encodes CSATIIGWIGEPTDTQYF.